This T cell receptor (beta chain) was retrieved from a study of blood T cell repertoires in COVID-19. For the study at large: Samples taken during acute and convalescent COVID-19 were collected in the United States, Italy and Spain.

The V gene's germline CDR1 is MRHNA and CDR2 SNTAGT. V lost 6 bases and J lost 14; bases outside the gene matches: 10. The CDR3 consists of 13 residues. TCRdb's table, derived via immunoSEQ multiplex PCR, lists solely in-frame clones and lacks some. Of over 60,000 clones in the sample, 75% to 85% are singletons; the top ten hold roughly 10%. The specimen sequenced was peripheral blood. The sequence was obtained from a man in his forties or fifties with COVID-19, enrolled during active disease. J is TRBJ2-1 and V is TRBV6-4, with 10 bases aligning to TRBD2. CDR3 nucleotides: TGTGCCAGCAGCCCTCAGCGGGAGGGGACGAAGTTCTTC. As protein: CASSPQREGTKFF.